Sequencing of this T cell receptor beta chain was carried out in a study of blood T cell repertoires in COVID-19. Study overall: The study drew acute and convalescent COVID-19 samples from the United States, Italy and Spain. Sample material is recorded as cDNA or gDNA derived from T cells, B-cell-depleted T cells, or PBMCs.

The CDR3 is 13 amino acids. V gave up 5 bases and J gave up 2 bases, with 8 bases separating them. In germline, CDR1 is LGHDT, CDR2 YNNKEL (reference sequence). In the original processing: By means of reference gene primer amplification, nucleated cell counts were estimated. TCRdb's copy holds only in-frame clones and misses some; the assay was immunoSEQ multiplex PCR. V and J calls and clone size are those listed in that table; D and trimming were worked out from the DNA. This table has fewer than 120,000 clones, 75% to 80% appearing once. This clone showed up just once. Input material: peripheral blood. The receptor's source is a woman of 80 years or more with active or convalescent COVID-19. The chain combines TRBV3-1 (or the pseudogene TRBV3-2) with TRBJ2-3; D remains unclear. CDR3 protein: CASSMRATDTQYF. The CDR3 bases are TGTGCCAGCAGCATGAGAGCCACAGATACGCAGTATTTT.